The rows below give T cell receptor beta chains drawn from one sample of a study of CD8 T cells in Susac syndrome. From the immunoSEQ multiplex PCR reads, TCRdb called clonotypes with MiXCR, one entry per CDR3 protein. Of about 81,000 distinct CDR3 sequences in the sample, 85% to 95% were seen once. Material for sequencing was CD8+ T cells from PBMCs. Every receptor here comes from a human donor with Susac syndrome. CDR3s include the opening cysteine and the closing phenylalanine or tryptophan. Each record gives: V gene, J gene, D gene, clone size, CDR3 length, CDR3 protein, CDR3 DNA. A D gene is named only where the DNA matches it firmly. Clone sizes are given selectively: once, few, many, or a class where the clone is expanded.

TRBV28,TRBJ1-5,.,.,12,CASSKGNQPQHF,TGTGCCAGCAGCAAGGGCAATCAGCCCCAGCATTTT
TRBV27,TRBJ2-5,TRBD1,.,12,CAIGQVQETQYF,TGTGCCATCGGACAGGTCCAAGAGACCCAGTACTTC
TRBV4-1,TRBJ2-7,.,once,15,CASSQDPSQGYEQYF,TGCGCCAGCAGCCAAGATCCCTCCCAGGGCTACGAGCAGTACTTC
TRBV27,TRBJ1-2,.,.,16,CASSSLRGRVLEGYTF,TGTGCCAGCAGTTCACTTCGGGGTCGTGTTCTGGAAGGCTACACCTTC
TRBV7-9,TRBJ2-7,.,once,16,CASSLAGQGFSYEQYF,TGTGCCAGCAGCTTAGCGGGGCAGGGATTCTCCTACGAGCAGTACTTC
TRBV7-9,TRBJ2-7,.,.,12,CASSPSPTEQYF,TGTGCCAGCAGCCCATCTCCGACCGAGCAGTACTTC
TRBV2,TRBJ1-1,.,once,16,CASTTSPTGTNTEAFF,TGTGCCAGCACTACTTCCCCTACAGGGACGAACACTGAAGCTTTCTTT
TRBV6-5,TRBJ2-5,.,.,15,CASTGYREAEETQYF,TGTGCCAGCACCGGATACAGGGAAGCGGAAGAGACCCAGTACTTC
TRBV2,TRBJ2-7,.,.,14,CASSEAGAPYQQYF,TGTGCCAGCAGTGAAGCGGGAGCCCCCTACCAGCAGTACTTC
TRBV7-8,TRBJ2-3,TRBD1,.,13,CANTDRGLDTQYF,TGTGCCAACACGGACAGGGGACTCGATACGCAGTATTTT
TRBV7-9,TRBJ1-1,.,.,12,CASSLENTEAFF,TGTGCCAGCAGCTTAGAGAACACTGAAGCTTTCTTT
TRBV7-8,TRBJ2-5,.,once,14,CASSLAGVEETQYF,TGTGCCAGCAGCTTAGCGGGAGTGGAAGAGACCCAGTACTTC
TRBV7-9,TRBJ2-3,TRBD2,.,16,CASSLMAGGPADTQYF,TGTGCCAGCAGCTTAATGGCGGGGGGGCCAGCAGATACGCAGTATTTT
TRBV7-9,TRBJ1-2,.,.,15,CASIPPGHGSYGYTF,TGTGCCAGCATCCCCCCCGGACACGGATCCTATGGCTACACCTTC
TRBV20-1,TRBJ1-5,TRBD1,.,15,CSAFDGQGSNQPQHF,TGCAGTGCTTTCGATGGACAGGGTAGCAATCAGCCCCAGCATTTT
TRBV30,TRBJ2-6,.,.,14,CAWSGGSGANVLTF,TGTGCCTGGAGCGGGGGCTCTGGGGCCAACGTCCTGACTTTC
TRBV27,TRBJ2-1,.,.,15,CASSPGEFRYNEQFF,TGTGCCAGCAGTCCCGGGGAATTTCGCTACAATGAGCAGTTCTTC
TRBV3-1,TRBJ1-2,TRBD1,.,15,CASSQDRQGGDGYTF,TGTGCCAGCAGCCAAGATCGCCAGGGGGGAGATGGCTACACCTTC
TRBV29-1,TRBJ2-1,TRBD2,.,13,CSVDGLAGVLQFF,TGCAGCGTGGATGGGTTAGCGGGAGTTTTGCAGTTCTTC
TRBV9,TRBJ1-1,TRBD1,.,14,CASSGTGGFTEAFF,TGTGCCAGCAGCGGGACAGGGGGTTTCACTGAAGCTTTCTTT
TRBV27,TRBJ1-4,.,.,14,CASSFAEGGEKLFF,TGTGCCAGCAGTTTCGCGGAAGGGGGAGAAAAACTGTTTTTT
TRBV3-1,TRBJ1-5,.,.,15,CASSQDPFINQPQHF,TGTGCCAGCAGCCAAGACCCATTCATCAATCAGCCCCAGCATTTT
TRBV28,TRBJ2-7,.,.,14,CASSTDSLTYEQYF,TGTGCCAGCAGCACGGACAGCCTAACCTACGAGCAGTACTTC
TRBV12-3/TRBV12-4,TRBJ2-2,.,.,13,CASSPRVWGELFF,TGTGCCAGCAGCCCGAGGGTTTGGGGGGAGCTGTTTTTT
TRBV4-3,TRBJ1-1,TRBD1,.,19,CASCQDFPLTGGGNTEAFF,TGCGCCAGTTGCCAAGATTTCCCCCTCACAGGGGGCGGGAACACTGAAGCTTTCTTT
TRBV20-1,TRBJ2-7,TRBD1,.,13,CSAEGTGSYEQYF,TGCAGTGCTGAAGGGACAGGGAGTTACGAGCAGTACTTC
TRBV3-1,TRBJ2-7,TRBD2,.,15,CASSQFSGSSYEQYF,TGTGCCAGCAGCCAATTTAGCGGGAGCTCCTACGAGCAGTACTTC
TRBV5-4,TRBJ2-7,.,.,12,CASSSVALEQYF,TGTGCCAGCAGCTCTGTCGCCTTAGAGCAGTACTTC
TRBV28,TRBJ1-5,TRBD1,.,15,CASSLIQGDNQPQHF,TGTGCCAGCAGTTTAATTCAGGGGGATAATCAGCCCCAGCATTTT
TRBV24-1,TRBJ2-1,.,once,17,CATSDLGLGGQYNEQFF,TGTGCCACCAGTGATTTAGGTCTAGGAGGGCAGTACAATGAGCAGTTCTTC
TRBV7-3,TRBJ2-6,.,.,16,CASSLTASSGANVLTF,TGTGCCAGCAGCTTAACCGCCTCATCTGGGGCCAACGTCCTGACTTTC
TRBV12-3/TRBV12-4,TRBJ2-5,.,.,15,CASSFGAAEIGTQYF,TGTGCCAGCAGTTTCGGGGCAGCCGAAATAGGGACCCAGTACTTC
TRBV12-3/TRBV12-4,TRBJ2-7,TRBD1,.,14,CASSPGTGRYEQYF,TGTGCCAGCAGTCCCGGGACAGGGCGCTACGAGCAGTACTTC
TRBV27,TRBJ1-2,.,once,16,CASSSTTGGLNYGYTF,TGTGCCAGCAGCTCAACCACGGGAGGGCTTAACTATGGCTACACCTTC
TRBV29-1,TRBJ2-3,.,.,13,CSVWTGRTDTQYF,TGCAGCGTCTGGACGGGGAGGACAGATACGCAGTATTTT
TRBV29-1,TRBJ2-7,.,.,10,CSVRQDEQYF,TGCAGCGTTAGACAGGACGAGCAGTACTTC
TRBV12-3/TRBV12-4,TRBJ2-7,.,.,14,CASTIGGSTYEQYF,TGTGCCAGCACTATTGGCGGGTCCACCTACGAGCAGTACTTC
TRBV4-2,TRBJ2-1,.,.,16,CASSQEVSLSYNEQFF,TGTGCCAGCAGCCAAGAAGTGAGCCTCTCCTACAATGAGCAGTTCTTC
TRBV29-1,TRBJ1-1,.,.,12,CSVEDTWDEAFF,TGCAGCGTTGAAGATACCTGGGACGAAGCTTTCTTT
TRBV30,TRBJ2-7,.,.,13,CAWRDSVVYEQYF,TGTGCCTGGAGGGACTCCGTGGTATACGAGCAGTACTTC
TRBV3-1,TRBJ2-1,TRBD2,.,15,CASSQLAGGQGEQFF,TGTGCCAGCAGCCAACTAGCGGGGGGGCAAGGTGAGCAGTTCTTC
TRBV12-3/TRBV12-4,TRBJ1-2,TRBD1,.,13,CASSPDRVGGYTF,TGTGCCAGCAGCCCTGACAGGGTTGGAGGCTACACCTTC
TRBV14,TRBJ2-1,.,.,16,CASSQDNSWDYNEQFF,TGTGCCAGCAGCCAAGATAACAGCTGGGATTACAATGAGCAGTTCTTC
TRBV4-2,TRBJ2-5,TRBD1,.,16,CASSQEGTGRGETQYF,TGTGCCAGCAGCCAAGAAGGGACAGGGAGAGGCGAGACCCAGTACTTC
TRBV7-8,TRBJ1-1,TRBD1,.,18,CASSRTGGRTYMNTEAFF,TGTGCCAGCAGCCGTACAGGGGGCCGTACCTACATGAACACTGAAGCTTTCTTT